The sample holds many counts of the clone carrying this TCR beta chain. Its antigen is not known. It was by quantitative 5'-RACE with molecular barcodes that TCR beta libraries were made. TCRdb used MiXCR to reprocess the 5' RACE reads, holding one entry per CDR3 protein. The sample yields fewer than 250,000 distinct CDR3 sequences, about 10% seen once. Germline CDR1 is SGHRS and CDR2 is YFSETQ. Trimming shortened V by 0 bases and J by 2 bases, and 9 bases separated the two germline ends. This CDR3 region has 16 residues. This entry is derived from a study of CD8 T cells in ankylosing spondylitis. Study findings and constraints: Researchers report that disease-linked clones proved CD8+ and relatively rare in peripheral blood. In ankylosing spondylitis patients, matched synovial fluid reportedly showed significant enrichment of disease-linked clones. Within ankylosing spondylitis blood, a TCR beta motif made up of several highly homologous variants appeared to be characteristic.

Sequencing used blood, either unsorted or a sorted T cell fraction (not recorded which). The genes are TRBV5-1 and TRBJ2-6; D remains ambiguous. The receptor's source is a male donor with ankylosing spondylitis or in good health (not recorded which). CDR3 nucleotides: TGCGCCAGCAGCTTGGAGGGAACCCCTGGGGCCAACGTCCTGACTTTC. This encodes CASSLEGTPGANVLTF.